Shown below are 12 T cell receptor beta chains from a single sample sequenced in a study of blood T cell repertoires in COVID-19. This table comes from immunoSEQ multiplex PCR, and its TCRdb copy is limited to in-frame clones, with some not included. The table shows approximately 220,000 clones, with roughly 80% occurring only once. Material: peripheral blood. The source of these receptors is a woman aged 80 or over with acute or convalescent COVID-19.

V is TRBV4-2 and J is TRBJ2-3; the match to TRBD1 covers 12 bases. The J segment lost 4 bases and the V segment lost 4 bases, leaving 15 bases of the junction unmatched. This CDR3 has 19 amino acids. Germline CDR1 reads LGHNA; CDR2 reads YNFKEQ. In DNA, the CDR3 is TGTGCCAGCAGCCCTCTGGCCGGGGGACAGGGGGCATCCGCAGATACGCAGTATTTT. Protein product: CASSPLAGGQGASADTQYF.

The rearrangement joins TRBV24-1 to TRBJ2-5; D not certain. The CDR3 runs 13 residues. Germline CDR1 reads KGHDR; CDR2 reads SFDVKD. V lost 5 bases and J 0 bases, leaving 6 bases between the germline ends. DNA for the CDR3: TGTGCCACCAGTGCCGGGTACCAAGAGACCCAGTACTTC. Protein sequence: CATSAGYQETQYF.

The chain couples TRBV10-3 to TRBJ2-2, with 13 bases that match TRBD2. Germline CDR1 is ENHRY and CDR2 is SYGVKD. CDR3 length equals 19 residues. V shed 2 bases, J shed 4 bases, and the junction held 10 bases outside the gene matches. CDR3 protein: CAISETELAGGTRTGELFF. CDR3 coding DNA: TGTGCCATCAGTGAGACTGAACTAGCGGGAGGGACGCGCACCGGGGAGCTGTTTTTT.

The rearrangement joins TRBV2 to TRBJ1-1, with a tentative D call TRBD1 (5 bases). Germline CDR1 is SNHLY and CDR2 is FYNNEI. This CDR3 has 15 amino acids. V was trimmed by 3 bases and J by 2 bases, leaving 13 bases between them. CDR3 nucleotides: TGTGCCAGCAGTGAGGCGACAGCCTTTAACACTGAAGCTTTCTTT. Protein sequence: CASSEATAFNTEAFF.

A few counts support this clone. The chain uses TRBV13 and TRBJ2-3; TRBD2 agrees at 8 bases. The J segment lost 2 bases and the V segment lost 0 bases, leaving 10 bases of the junction unmatched. Germline-derived CDR1 and CDR2 are PRHDT and FYEKMQ (reference sequence). This CDR3 contains 18 residues. For the CDR3, the DNA is TGTGCCAGCAGCTTAGGCACGTTTGGCGGGGGGATCACAGATACGCAGTATTTT. Its translation: CASSLGTFGGGITDTQYF.

This rearrangement joins TRBV11-3 to TRBJ2-3; TRBD2 agrees at 8 bases. J lost 0 bases, V lost 1 base, and 6 bases had no gene match. The CDR3 runs 17 residues. Germline values: CDR1 SGHNT, CDR2 YENEEA. This CDR3 reads CASSLGLSGASTDTQYF. The CDR3 DNA follows: TGTGCCAGCAGCTTAGGACTTAGCGGGGCTAGCACAGATACGCAGTATTTT.

As DNA, the CDR3 is TGTGCCAGCAGTTTGCCGCCCTGGGGAAGCGGGAACTCCTACGAGCAGTACTTC. This gives the protein CASSLPPWGSGNSYEQYF. This rearrangement joins TRBV28 to TRBJ2-7; 7 bases are shared with TRBD2. From germline, CDR1 is MDHEN and CDR2 SYDVKM. The CDR3 covers 18 residues. V dropped 3 bases and J dropped 0; count of bases not matched to a gene: 14.

The chain uses TRBV9 and TRBJ1-1; D possibly corresponds to TRBD1 (6 bases). The CDR3 length is 15 residues. The germline CDR1 and CDR2 sequences are SGDLS and YYNGEE. V lost 3 bases to trimming and J lost 2 bases, with 14 bases between them. The CDR3 DNA follows: TGTGCCAGCAGCGAAACCAGGGGTCTCAACACTGAAGCTTTCTTT. Translation gives CASSETRGLNTEAFF. Full variable domain (outside the CDR3, taken from reference TRBV9 and TRBJ1-1): DSGVTQTPKHLITATGQRVTLRCSPRSGDLSVYWYQQSLDQGLQFLIQYYNGEERAKGNILERFSAQQFPDLHSELNLSSLELGDSALYFCASSETRGLNTEAFFGQGTRLTVV.

This clone showed up many times. This chain connects TRBV5-5 to TRBJ1-3; the match to TRBD1 covers 10 bases. The V gene's germline CDR1 is SGHKS and CDR2 YYEKEE (reference sequence). Unmatched junction bases numbered 2, after V lost 3 bases and J lost 2 bases. The CDR3 contains 15 residues. As DNA, the CDR3 is TGTGCCAGCAGCTCGGGACAGGGGACTGGAAACACCATATATTTT. Amino acid sequence: CASSSGQGTGNTIYF.

The count of this clone is one. The J gene is TRBJ1-2, the V gene TRBV6-5; D unresolved. Germline V gene lookup returns CDR1 MNHEY and CDR2 SVGAGI. The CDR3 contains 13 residues. The ends were cut back, 10 bases at V and 1 base at J, with 13 bases in the middle. The CDR3 protein is CATHSQNNYGYTF. CDR3 DNA sequence: TGTGCCACACACAGTCAAAATAACTATGGCTACACCTTC.

This chain links TRBV7-2 with TRBJ2-7, with TRBD2 identical over 10 bases. Germline lookup yields CDR1 SGHTA and CDR2 FQGNSA. The junction had 5 bases not matched to a gene; V was cut back by 3 bases and J by 3 bases. This CDR3 has 15 residues. CDR3 bases: TGTGCCAGCAGCTTGACTAGCGGGTCTTTCTACGAGCAGTACTTC. Translation: CASSLTSGSFYEQYF.

The rearrangement uses TRBV7-8 and TRBJ2-7, with D possibly matching TRBD2 (5 bases). The V gene's germline CDR1 is SGHVS and CDR2 FQNEAQ. CDR3 length: 14 residues. Deletions cut 1 base from V and 2 bases from J, with 9 bases between. As DNA, the CDR3 is TGTGCCAGCAGCTTAGAACTAGGTCCCTACGAGCAGTACTTC. It is translated as CASSLELGPYEQYF.